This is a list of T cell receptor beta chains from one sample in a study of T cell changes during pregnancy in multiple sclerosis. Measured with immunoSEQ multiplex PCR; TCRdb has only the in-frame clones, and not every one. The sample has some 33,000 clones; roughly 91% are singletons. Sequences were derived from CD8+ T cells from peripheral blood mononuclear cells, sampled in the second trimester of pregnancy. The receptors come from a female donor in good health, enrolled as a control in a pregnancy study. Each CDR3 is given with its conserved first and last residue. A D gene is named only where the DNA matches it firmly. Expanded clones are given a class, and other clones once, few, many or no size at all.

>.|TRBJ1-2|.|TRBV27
CASSPSGRGGYTF
TGTGCCAGCAGCCCTTCAGGCAGGGGAGGCTACACCTTC
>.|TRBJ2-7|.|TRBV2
CASSPNSLSEQYF
TGTGCCAGCAGTCCCAACAGCCTGTCGGAGCAGTACTTC
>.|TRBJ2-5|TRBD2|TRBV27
CASRGGAQETQYF
TGTGCCAGCCGCGGGGGGGCACAGGAGACCCAGTACTTC
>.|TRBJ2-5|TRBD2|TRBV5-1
CASHLAGYQETQYF
TGCGCCAGCCATCTAGCGGGGTACCAAGAGACCCAGTACTTC
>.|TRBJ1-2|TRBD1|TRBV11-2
CASSLAGTGSKLYGYTF
TGTGCCAGCAGCCTGGCCGGGACAGGAAGTAAACTCTATGGCTACACCTTC
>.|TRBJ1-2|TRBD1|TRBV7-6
CASSPGQGYGYTF
TGTGCCAGCAGCCCTGGACAGGGCTATGGCTACACCTTC
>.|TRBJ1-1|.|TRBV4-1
CASTKGREALGTEAFF
TGCGCCAGCACCAAAGGAAGGGAGGCCCTGGGGACTGAAGCTTTCTTT
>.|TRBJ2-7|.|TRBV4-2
CASSQGRSSYEQYF
TGTGCCAGCAGCCAAGGTCGGAGCTCCTACGAGCAGTACTTC
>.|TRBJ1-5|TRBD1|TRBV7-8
CASSPTGEPYSNQPQHF
TGTGCCAGCAGCCCGACAGGGGAGCCCTATAGCAATCAGCCCCAGCATTTT
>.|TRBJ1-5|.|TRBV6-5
CASSYSAGSHQPQHF
TGTGCCAGCAGTTACTCAGCAGGGTCGCATCAGCCCCAGCATTTT
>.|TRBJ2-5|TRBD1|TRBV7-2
CASSFTGVGETQYF
TGTGCCAGCAGCTTTACAGGGGTTGGAGAGACCCAGTACTTC
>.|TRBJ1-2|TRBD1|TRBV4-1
CASSLPTGAYGYTF
TGCGCCAGCAGCCTGCCGACAGGGGCCTATGGCTACACCTTC
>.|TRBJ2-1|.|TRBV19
CASTGGALSYNEQFF
TGTGCCAGTACTGGGGGGGCACTCTCCTACAATGAGCAGTTCTTC
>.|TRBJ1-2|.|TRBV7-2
CASSGTYLGGYGYTF
TGTGCCAGCAGCGGAACGTACTTGGGGGGCTATGGCTACACCTTC
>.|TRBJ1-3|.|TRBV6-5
CASSNRVSGNTIYF
TGTGCCAGCAGTAACAGGGTCTCTGGAAACACCATATATTTT
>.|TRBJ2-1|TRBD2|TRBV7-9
CASSPLAGGTSSYNEQFF
TGTGCCAGCAGCCCACTAGCGGGGGGGACGAGCTCCTACAATGAGCAGTTCTTC
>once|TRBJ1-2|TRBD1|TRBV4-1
CASSQDSATGGYGYTF
TGCGCCAGCAGCCAAGACTCGGCGACAGGGGGCTATGGCTACACCTTC
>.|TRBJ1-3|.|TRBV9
CASSVGREERNTIYF
TGTGCCAGCAGCGTAGGTCGAGAAGAACGAAACACCATATATTTT
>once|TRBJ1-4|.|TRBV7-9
CASSSGEEKLFF
TGTGCCAGCAGCTCCGGTGAGGAAAAACTGTTTTTT
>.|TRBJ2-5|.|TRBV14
CASSQGQVEETQYF
TGTGCCAGCAGCCAAGGCCAGGTAGAGGAGACCCAGTACTTC
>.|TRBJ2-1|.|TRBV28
CASSFRNEQFF
TGTGCCAGCAGTTTTCGCAATGAGCAGTTCTTC
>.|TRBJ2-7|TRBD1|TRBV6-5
CASSYSTGTLTYEQYF
TGTGCCAGCAGTTACTCGACAGGGACACTGACCTACGAGCAGTACTTC
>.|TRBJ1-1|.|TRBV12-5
CASGPSTDTEAFF
TGTGCTAGTGGCCCCTCAACTGACACTGAAGCTTTCTTT
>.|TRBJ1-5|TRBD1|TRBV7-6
CASSPGQGDQPQHF
TGTGCCAGCAGCCCAGGACAGGGTGATCAGCCCCAGCATTTT
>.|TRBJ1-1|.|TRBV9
CASSVGRATNTEAFF
TGTGCCAGCAGCGTAGGGCGGGCGACGAACACTGAAGCTTTCTTT
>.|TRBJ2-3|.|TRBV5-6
CASSSDDRFLTDTQYF
TGTGCCAGCAGCTCGGACGACAGGTTCCTCACAGATACGCAGTATTTT
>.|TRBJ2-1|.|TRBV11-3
CASSLAGEISYNEQFF
TGTGCCAGCAGCTTAGCGGGAGAAATCTCCTACAATGAGCAGTTCTTC